This entry features one TCR beta chain sequence. Sequencing used immunoSEQ multiplex PCR; TCRdb keeps in-frame clones, though not all of them. The table shows 90,000 or so clones, with approximately 95% occurring only once. With 4 bases removed from V and 6 bases from J, the gap between germline ends came to 9 bases. The CDR3 length is 13 residues. From germline, CDR1 is LNHDA and CDR2 SQIVND (reference sequence). The sample comes from a study of technical replicates of blood from several donors. This chain joins TRBV19 and TRBJ2-2; the D gene is possibly TRBD2 (6 bases). The sample taken for sequencing was T cells isolated from PBMCs. The clonotype was recovered from a human donor in good health. CDR3 region: CASSNWRAGELFF. The CDR3 nucleotides read TGTGCCAGTAGTAATTGGAGGGCCGGGGAGCTGTTTTTT.